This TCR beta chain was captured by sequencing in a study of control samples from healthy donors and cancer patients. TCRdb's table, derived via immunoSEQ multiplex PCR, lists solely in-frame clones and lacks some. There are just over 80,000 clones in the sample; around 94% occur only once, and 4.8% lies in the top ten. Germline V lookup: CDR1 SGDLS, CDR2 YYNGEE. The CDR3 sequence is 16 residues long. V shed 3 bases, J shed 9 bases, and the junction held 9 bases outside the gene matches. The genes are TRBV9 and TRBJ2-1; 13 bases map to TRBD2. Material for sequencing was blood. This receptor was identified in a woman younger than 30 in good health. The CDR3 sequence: CASSAPGLAGWSEQFF. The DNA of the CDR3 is TGTGCCAGCAGCGCACCGGGACTAGCGGGATGGAGTGAGCAGTTCTTC.